These T cell receptor beta chains were read from a single sample in a study of PD-1 blockade in mismatch repair-deficient tumors. Data came from immunoSEQ multiplex PCR; TCRdb stores just in-frame clones and leaves some out. Here the sample spans approximately 100,000 clones, approximately 83% being singletons. The input for sequencing was peripheral blood, taken roughly 36 weeks after starting pembrolizumab. The receptor set was obtained from an adult with mismatch repair-deficient cancer. The CDR3 runs from the conserved cysteine through the conserved F or W. Where a row states a size, it is once, few, many or the class of an expanded clone; other rows omit it.

j_call,clone_size,v_call,cdr3_aa
TRBJ2-1,NA,TRBV27,CASSEAGGAGEQFF
TRBJ2-1,NA,TRBV27,CASREGQGGRSNEQFF
TRBJ1-5,NA,TRBV5-8,CASSLGGPPQHF
TRBJ2-1,NA,TRBV11-1,CASRPTSGRALGEQFF
TRBJ2-3,NA,TRBV11-2,CASSFGLAGGTDTQYF
TRBJ1-3,NA,TRBV7-3,CASSPQGVGVGAGNTIYF
TRBJ2-7,NA,TRBV6-6,CASSYLEGQEQYF
TRBJ2-7,NA,TRBV5-1,CASSSPSAGKYF
TRBJ1-2,NA,TRBV7-3,CASSPRDSRQGYTF
TRBJ2-3,few,TRBV27,CASSSPTGGFTDTQYF
TRBJ2-1,NA,TRBV30,CAWSPFSGVAGGREQFF
TRBJ2-7,NA,TRBV18,CASSPPQVPYEQYF
TRBJ2-3,NA,TRBV30,CAWRLLLAGGQHTQYF
TRBJ2-1,NA,TRBV5-1,CASSAKQGYNEQFF
TRBJ2-7,NA,TRBV11-2,CASSLDRLRYEQYF
TRBJ1-1,once,TRBV11-2,CASSLDTQANTEAFF
TRBJ1-1,once,TRBV25-1,CASSPFRGDTEAFF
TRBJ2-5,NA,TRBV6-5,CASSLGRGRMETQYF
TRBJ2-5,NA,TRBV19,CASSPYGLAGGETQYF
TRBJ2-7,NA,TRBV29-1,CSVWVASYEQYF
TRBJ2-3,NA,TRBV19,CASSTGVSSADTQYF
TRBJ2-7,NA,TRBV5-4,CASSTGTANSYEQYF
TRBJ2-1,few,TRBV7-9,CASSLATSGGLHEQFF
TRBJ2-5,NA,TRBV5-1,CASSSEGIQGGETQYF
TRBJ2-6,NA,TRBV7-2,CASSFYLDISGANVLTF
TRBJ1-1,NA,TRBV10-3,CAINRGDGTEAFF
TRBJ2-7,NA,TRBV6-5,CASRLHNSWEQYF
TRBJ2-2,few,TRBV2,CASSEERGLTGELFF
TRBJ1-1,NA,TRBV19,CATRTGVMDTEAFF
TRBJ1-3,NA,TRBV5-4,CASRPDISSGNTIYF
TRBJ1-1,NA,TRBV7-2,CASTKDGGEAFF
TRBJ2-3,NA,TRBV2,CASSDEGNTDTQYF
TRBJ2-2,NA,TRBV2,CASRNPGRTGELFF
TRBJ2-7,once,TRBV5-1,CASGPRTSGAYEQYF
TRBJ1-1,NA,TRBV18,CASSQRTGANTEAFF
TRBJ1-2,NA,TRBV7-9,CASSLAVRDYGYTF
TRBJ2-7,NA,TRBV10-3,CAISDRQPGTGGSYEQYF
TRBJ1-5,NA,TRBV7-9,CASTWGRGHQPQHF
TRBJ2-4,NA,TRBV18,CASSPPGQNIQYF
TRBJ2-5,NA,TRBV7-9,CASSFGGGYQETQYF
TRBJ1-2,NA,TRBV7-9,CASVGEDRAIGYTF
TRBJ2-3,NA,TRBV29-1,CSVERVRGADTDTQYF